The entry below describes one TCR beta chain. Its antigen is not known. TCRdb analysed the 5' RACE reads with MiXCR anew, one entry per CDR3 protein. This sample has 10,000 to 15,000 distinct CDR3 sequences, with around 15% found just once. The length of the CDR3 is 13 residues. V shed 4 bases and J shed 1 base, with 8 bases lying between them. Germline V gives CDR1 SGHRS, CDR2 YFSETQ. The entry originates in a study of spatial heterogeneity in lung cancer. Study as a whole: Detection of beta-chain sequences consistently exceeded that of alpha-chain sequences. As counted in raw reads, each unique TCR and UMI combination appeared more than ten times on average. Findings and caveats of the study: Ubiquitous, expanded tumor-derived TCRs were more frequently observed in blood at resection than at follow-up.

This sample's time point: sample taken at primary tumor resection. Sequencing was performed on whole RNA extracted from tumor and nontumor lung tissue, or from frozen PBMC, and the material was left unsorted. The clonotype originates from a male donor with early-stage non-small cell lung cancer. This rearrangement joins TRBV5-1 to TRBJ2-5; D is unresolved. This specimen consisted of PBMCs, obtained at surgery. The CDR3 coding sequence is TGCGCCAGCAGCGGGGAAAGCCAAGAGACCCAGTACTTC. Its protein product is CASSGESQETQYF.